This paragraph reports one TCR beta chain. Its antigen is not known. The data stem from a study of identical twins. General observations from the study: Models underestimated how often monozygotic twins shared out-of-frame TCR alpha. Findings came from cross-sectional statistics, without long-term follow-up of donors. Excess low generation probability was seen in twin-shared out-of-frame alpha sequences. Partly confounded zero-insertion analyses could result from invariant MAIT and iNKT cells.

TCRdb re-analysed the 5' RACE reads in MiXCR, keeping a single row per CDR3 protein. The sample records about 690,000 distinct CDR3 sequences, 21% being singletons. The sample was also reused in another study, on T cells expressing NK-cell markers.

What was sequenced was PBMCs. The clonotype originates from a woman younger than 30 in good health.

CDR3 amino acids: CASTPVAGTAEAFF. The CDR3 DNA reads as TGTGCCAGCACCCCAGTCGCAGGGACCGCTGAAGCTTTCTTT. The chain has TRBV7-9 and TRBJ1-1; perhaps TRBD1 as D (5 bases). Looked up from germline, CDR1 is SEHNR and CDR2 is FQNEAQ (reference sequence). The germline V and J ends were trimmed by 7 bases and 6 bases, with 18 bases remaining between them. The CDR3 length is 14 residues.